These 23 T cell receptor beta chains came from one sample sequenced in a study of technical replicates of blood from a few donors. Produced via immunoSEQ multiplex PCR; TCRdb's table is partial and in-frame only. This table has more than 75,000 clones, about 95% appearing once. Source material: T cells isolated from PBMCs. All receptors derive from a human donor in good health.

The rearrangement uses TRBV6-5 and TRBJ1-2; 10 bases align to TRBD1. The CDR3 is 15 residues long. The germline gives CDR1 MNHEY, CDR2 SVGAGI. V gave up 4 bases and J gave up 6 bases; unmatched junction bases: 8. The chain's CDR3 is CASSSTTGGANGYTF. CDR3 bases: TGTGCCAGCAGTTCCACGACAGGGGGCGCGAATGGCTACACCTTC.

The chain couples TRBV28 to TRBJ1-1; no reliable D call. The germline V and J ends were trimmed by 1 base and 1 base, with 10 bases remaining between them. This CDR3 has 15 amino acids. Germline V lookup: CDR1 MDHEN, CDR2 SYDVKM. DNA of the CDR3: TGTGCCAGCAGTTTATCATGGGCGGGGAACACTGAAGCTTTCTTT. Translating gives CASSLSWAGNTEAFF.

V is TRBV19 and J is TRBJ1-2, with TRBD1 identical over 8 bases. This CDR3 is built from 16 residues. With 5 bases clipped from V and 4 bases from J, the junction kept 12 bases outside the gene matches. CDR1 and CDR2 (germline): LNHDA, SQIVND (reference sequence). CDR3: CASSLGFATGVYGYTF. Written as DNA, the CDR3 is TGTGCCAGTAGTTTAGGATTCGCGACAGGGGTCTATGGCTACACCTTC.

The chain is built from TRBV7-2 and TRBJ2-3, with 8 nucleotides matching TRBD1. V dropped 0 bases and J dropped 6; count of bases not matched to a gene: 11. CDR3 length: 17 residues. CDR1 is SGHTA and CDR2 is FQGNSA in the germline V gene. The CDR3 bases are TGTGCCAGCAGCTTAGCCCGCGGACAGGGCTCATCGGATACGCAGTATTTT. This encodes CASSLARGQGSSDTQYF.

The rearrangement joins TRBV5-4 to TRBJ2-3; no clear D gene. CDR3 length: 13 amino acids. Germline V CDR1 and CDR2: SGHNT, YYREEE (reference sequence). Trimming pared 1 base from V and 3 bases from J, leaving 6 bases between. The CDR3 nucleotides read TGTGCCAGCAGCTTGAAATTAACAGATACGCAGTATTTT. It is translated as CASSLKLTDTQYF. Full variable domain (outside the CDR3, taken from reference TRBV5-4 and TRBJ2-3): ETGVTQSPTHLIKTRGQQVTLRCSSQSGHNTVSWYQQALGQGPQFIFQYYREEENGRGNFPPRFSGLQFPNYSSELNVNALELDDSALYLCASSLKLTDTQYFGPGTRLTVL.

The chain uses TRBV2 and TRBJ1-2; D uncertain. The CDR3 runs to 11 residues. The germline V gene has CDR1 SNHLY and CDR2 FYNNEI. V was clipped by 10 bases and J by 5 bases, with 11 bases between them. CDR3 nucleotide sequence: TGTGCCATGCCAATGCGGTATGGCTACACCTTC. This sequence encodes CAMPMRYGYTF.

CDR3 nucleotides: TGTGCCAGCAGCGTGAGTGCCGACAGCTACTCTGGAAACACCATATATTTT. Protein product: CASSVSADSYSGNTIYF. The rearrangement joins TRBV9 to TRBJ1-3; the D gene is possibly TRBD1 (5 bases). Trimming took off 2 bases at V and 0 bases at J, with 15 bases between the two ends. Germline-derived CDR1 and CDR2 are SGDLS and YYNGEE. This CDR3 comprises 17 residues. The full variable domain, rest sourced from reference TRBV9 and TRBJ1-3, is DSGVTQTPKHLITATGQRVTLRCSPRSGDLSVYWYQQSLDQGLQFLIQYYNGEERAKGNILERFSAQQFPDLHSELNLSSLELGDSALYFCASSVSADSYSGNTIYFGEGSWLTVV.

The V call is TRBV4-2, the J call TRBJ1-2; the D gene is possibly TRBD1 (5 bases). The V gene lost 2 bases and the J gene lost 0 bases, with 10 bases spanning the gap. Looked up from germline, CDR1 is LGHNA and CDR2 is YNFKEQ. The CDR3 has 15 amino acids. The CDR3 region has the DNA TGTGCCAGCAGCCAACTACAGGACCCTAACTATGGCTACACCTTC. Protein sequence: CASSQLQDPNYGYTF.

V usage is TRBV7-2 and J usage is TRBJ2-2; TRBD1 might be the D (6 bases). This CDR3 region has 16 residues. The V end lost 1 base, the J end lost 3 bases, and 12 bases lay between the germline ends. Looked up from germline, CDR1 is SGHTA and CDR2 is FQGNSA. CDR3 DNA: TGTGCCAGCAGCTTAGGAGGGCAGGGGCACACCGGGGAGCTGTTTTTT. Protein sequence: CASSLGGQGHTGELFF. The whole variable domain, remainder taken from reference TRBV7-2 and TRBJ2-2, is GAGVSQSPSNKVTEKGKDVELRCDPISGHTALYWYRQSLGQGLEFLIYFQGNSAPDKSGLPSDRFSAERTGGSVSTLTIQRTQQEDSAVYLCASSLGGQGHTGELFFGEGSRLTVL.

CDR3 nucleotides: TGTGCCAGCAGCCTAGTCTACAATGAGCAGTTCTTC. Its protein is CASSLVYNEQFF. The chain uses TRBV4-2 and TRBJ2-1; D is unclear. V lost 4 bases to trimming and J lost 3 bases, with 4 bases between them. The CDR3 runs 12 residues. The V gene's germline CDR1 is LGHNA and CDR2 YNFKEQ.

J is TRBJ1-1 and V is TRBV5-5; 9 bases are shared with TRBD1. The CDR3 length is 15 residues. V shed 4 bases, J shed 4 bases, and the junction held 8 bases outside the gene matches. Germline CDR1 and CDR2: SGHKS and YYEKEE (reference sequence). In DNA form, the CDR3 reads TGTGCCAGCAGCATACCCGGGACAGGGATCACTGAAGCTTTCTTT. Protein product: CASSIPGTGITEAFF.

The chain joins TRBV2 to TRBJ2-2, with D possibly matching TRBD1 (6 bases). V gave up 6 bases and J gave up 6 bases, with 14 bases separating them. Germline V lookup: CDR1 SNHLY, CDR2 FYNNEI. The CDR3 totals 14 residues. CDR3 amino acids: CASREDWGPGELFF. DNA for the CDR3: TGTGCCAGCAGGGAGGACTGGGGGCCCGGGGAGCTGTTTTTT.

The J gene is TRBJ2-7, the V gene TRBV7-3; D unclear. The V end was cut by 1 base, the J end by 1 base, with 8 bases between. Germline V gene lookup returns CDR1 SGHTA and CDR2 FQGTGA. The CDR3 extends over 14 amino acids. The CDR3 DNA follows: TGTGCCAGCAGCTTAAGCTCTCAGTCCTACGAGCAGTACTTC. Its translation is CASSLSSQSYEQYF.

The J gene is TRBJ2-2, the V gene TRBV19; D unclear. Germline CDR1 LNHDA, CDR2 SQIVND (reference sequence). This CDR3 has 14 amino acids. V lost 7 bases and J 2 bases, leaving 11 bases between the germline ends. The CDR3 DNA sequence: TGTGCCAGTAATCGCGCCTTTAACACCGGGGAGCTGTTTTTT. It is translated as CASNRAFNTGELFF.

This clone appeared once. The chain joins TRBV30 to TRBJ2-7, with D perhaps TRBD2 (5 bases). Trimming took off 3 bases at V and 7 bases at J, with 19 bases between the two ends. The CDR3 covers 14 residues. From germline, CDR1 is GTSNPN and CDR2 SVGIG (reference sequence). The CDR3 nucleotides are TGTGCCTGGAGGTTGTTAGACCGGGAAAAAGAGCAGTACTTC. It encodes CAWRLLDREKEQYF.

The chain recombines TRBV10-3 with TRBJ2-7; maybe TRBD2 (6 bases). Germline V gene sequence: CDR1 ENHRY, CDR2 SYGVKD. Trimming left V 5 bases short and J 0 bases short, with 14 bases between. There are 15 residues in the CDR3. CDR3: CAISFRDFSSYEQYF. The CDR3 nucleotides are TGTGCCATCAGTTTCCGGGACTTTAGCTCCTACGAGCAGTACTTC.

The sample holds one count of this clone. The CDR3 loop is CASSLPLNQPQHF. The CDR3 bases are TGTGCCAGCAGTTTACCTCTCAATCAGCCCCAGCATTTT. This chain uses TRBV28 with TRBJ1-5; no clear D. Looked up from germline, CDR1 is MDHEN and CDR2 is SYDVKM. Trimming shortened V by 2 bases and J by 3 bases, and 5 bases separated the two germline ends. The CDR3 totals 13 residues.

This chain connects TRBV27 to TRBJ2-7; weak D call: TRBD2 (6 bases). Germline V gene data show CDR1 as MNHEY and CDR2 as SMNVEV (reference sequence). V was pared by 2 bases and J by 2 bases, with 13 bases between. The CDR3 is 15 amino acids. CDR3 sequence: CASSLTGSNAYEQYF. The CDR3 bases are TGTGCCAGCAGTTTAACCGGGAGCAACGCCTACGAGCAGTACTTC.

This chain connects TRBV28 to TRBJ1-1; TRBD1 might be the D (6 bases). This CDR3 comprises 15 residues. CDR1 and CDR2 (germline): MDHEN, SYDVKM. The V end lost 5 bases, the J end lost 0 bases, and 13 bases lay between the germline ends. CDR3 sequence reads: CASSIPGALNTEAFF. The CDR3, as DNA: TGTGCCAGCAGTATCCCAGGGGCCTTGAACACTGAAGCTTTCTTT.

This chain uses TRBV7-9 with TRBJ1-5, with D possibly TRBD1 on 5 matching bases. Trimming took off 3 bases at V and 6 bases at J, with 12 bases between the two ends. From germline, CDR1 is SEHNR and CDR2 FQNEAQ (reference sequence). The CDR3 runs 14 residues. The CDR3 nucleotides are TGTGCCAGCAGCTTCTCCAGCCAGGGTCAGCCCCAGCATTTT. It is translated as CASSFSSQGQPQHF.

The chain employs TRBV25-1 and TRBJ2-1; TRBD2 matches at 8 bases. Germline CDR1 is MGHDK and CDR2 is SYGVNS. CDR3 length: 18 residues. With 1 base clipped from V and 2 bases from J, the junction kept 10 bases outside the gene matches. CDR3 sequence (DNA): TGTGCCAGCAGTGAATCGGGACTAGTGGGAGGTACCTACAATGAGCAGTTCTTC. It yields the protein CASSESGLVGGTYNEQFF.

V gene TRBV5-6 combines with J gene TRBJ2-7; D remains ambiguous. V lost 3 bases, J lost 1 base, and 20 bases lay in between. Germline V gives CDR1 SGHDT, CDR2 YYEEEE. This CDR3 is 17 amino acids long. The CDR3 sequence is CASSSWFALRSSYEQYF. CDR3 in DNA: TGTGCCAGCAGCTCTTGGTTTGCCCTCAGGTCTTCCTACGAGCAGTACTTC.

The chain joins TRBV29-1 to TRBJ2-7; weak D call: TRBD2 (7 bases). Germline V gives CDR1 SQVTM, CDR2 ANQGSEA. The V and J ends lost 4 bases and 2 bases respectively, with 12 bases between them. This CDR3 is built from 13 residues. The CDR3 protein is CSVGGGQTYEQYF. Written as DNA, the CDR3 is TGCAGCGTTGGGGGGGGACAAACCTACGAGCAGTACTTC.